The source of this TCR beta chain is a study of HIV-infected patients and healthy controls. Broader study findings: MAIT alpha-chain CDR3s were frequent in healthy controls, depleted in HIV+. Compared with untreated HIV+ repertoires, healthy controls showed roughly threefold more distinct CDR3s and higher Shannon diversity. A major limitation was that merely sixteen HIV-infected individuals were processed. Significant mean usage differences between HIV-infected patients and controls involved eight alpha and eight beta V genes.

Deletions cut 0 bases from V and 0 bases from J, with 6 bases between. CDR1 and CDR2 from the germline V gene are GTSNPN and SVGIG (reference sequence). The CDR3 totals 13 residues. About 500 ng RNA was reverse transcribed with alpha and beta constant-region primers. Alpha and beta chain libraries were made separately by chain-specific third strand synthesis with multiplexing indices. MiXCR, run by TCRdb on the 5' RACE reads, gives a single entry per CDR3 protein. The sample includes approximately 9,300 distinct CDR3 sequences, 10% of them seen just once. Concerning this clonotype itself: The target antigen is unknown.

All unsorted peripheral T cells were captured because whole blood was used without fractionation. V gene TRBV30 combines with J gene TRBJ2-7, with unresolved D. This TCR came from an adult with HIV infection. The sequences come from blood, collected before antiretroviral therapy. CDR3 DNA sequence: TGTGCCTGGAGTGTAAGCTACTCCTACGAGCAGTACTTC. This translates into CAWSVSYSYEQYF.